The 6 T cell receptor beta chains presented below share a single source sample, sequenced in a study of cytomegalovirus exposure and HLA in healthy donors. With 60 Vbeta and 13 Jbeta primers, the PCR was carried out. The data were produced by immunoSEQ multiplex PCR, yet TCRdb's version contains in-frame clones alone and is incomplete. The table lists under 150,000 clones, around three quarters of them singletons. Specimen: PBMCs. Source of these receptors: a woman aged 45-65 years in good health and CMV-seronegative.

The CDR3: CSALGVGPSNEQFF. CDR3 in DNA: TGCAGCGCCCTTGGGGTGGGGCCGTCCAATGAGCAGTTCTTC. J is TRBJ2-1 and V is TRBV29-1; possible D gene TRBD1, 5 bases. The ends were cut back, 7 bases at V and 6 bases at J, with 19 bases in the middle. This CDR3 is 14 amino acids long. The V gene's germline CDR1 is SQVTM and CDR2 ANQGSEA.

This clone was seen a handful of times. The J gene is TRBJ1-2, the V gene TRBV19; D possibly corresponds to TRBD1 (5 bases). This CDR3 is 14 amino acids long. V lost 5 bases and J 5 bases, leaving 15 bases between the germline ends. The germline V gene encodes CDR1 LNHDA and CDR2 SQIVND (reference sequence). CDR3 in DNA: TGTGCCAGTAGTGGACCTCAGGGTGGGTATGGCTACACCTTC. Protein: CASSGPQGGYGYTF.

The chain employs TRBV27 and TRBJ2-7; D may be TRBD2 (6 bases). Germline lookup yields CDR1 MNHEY and CDR2 SMNVEV (reference sequence). There are 16 residues in the CDR3. Deletions cut 2 bases from V and 4 bases from J, with 18 bases between. CDR3 nucleotide sequence: TGTGCCAGCAGTTTAAGCGGAGTAGCGGAGCAATACGAGCAGTACTTC. This codes for CASSLSGVAEQYEQYF.

This clone was found once. This chain connects TRBV11-2 to TRBJ2-3; tentative D call: TRBD1 (5 bases). Germline CDR1 and CDR2: SGHAT and FQNNGV. CDR3 length: 15 amino acids. Trimming pared 1 base from V and 0 bases from J, leaving 8 bases between. The CDR3 is CASSLVGLSTDTQYF. The CDR3 nucleotides read TGTGCCAGCAGCTTAGTGGGGCTGAGCACAGATACGCAGTATTTT.

The rearrangement joins TRBV5-1 to TRBJ2-1; 13 bases line up with TRBD2. The CDR3 totals 15 residues. Losses at the gene ends were 3 bases for V and 10 bases for J; bases not matched to a gene: 7. Germline CDR1 SGHRS, CDR2 YFSETQ. The CDR3 is CASSSGTSGILEQFF. In DNA, the CDR3 is TGCGCCAGCAGCTCCGGGACTAGCGGGATCCTCGAGCAGTTCTTC.

This chain joins TRBV5-4 and TRBJ2-1; a weak D match, TRBD1 (5 bases). The length of the CDR3 is 15 residues. Trimming shortened V by 1 base and J by 4 bases, and 12 bases separated the two germline ends. The germline V gene encodes CDR1 SGHNT and CDR2 YYREEE (reference sequence). The CDR3, as DNA: TGTGCCAGCAGCTTGAGCAGGGAACCTTACAATGAGCAGTTCTTC. Protein: CASSLSREPYNEQFF.